This is a list of T cell receptor beta chains from one sample in a study of blood T cells in healthy people across ages. One entry per CDR3 protein results from TCRdb running MiXCR on the 5' RACE reads. The sample lists some 710,000 distinct CDR3 sequences; 20% to 25% were seen once. Sequenced material: blood. These receptors were taken from a man in his sixties or seventies in good health. Each CDR3 is given with its conserved first and last residue. The D gene is left open where the match is weak. Some rows mark clone size as missing; the rest say once, few, many or name a class of expanded clone.

size: .; D: TRBD1; V: TRBV7-9; J: TRBJ2-3; DNA: TGTGCCAGCAGCTTAGGAGGAGGGACAGGTCCAGATACGCAGTATTTT; CDR3: CASSLGGGTGPDTQYF
size: few; D: .; V: TRBV5-1; J: TRBJ1-3; DNA: TGCGCCAGCAGTGCGGAGGGGACTGGAAACACCATATATTTT; CDR3: CASSAEGTGNTIYF
size: .; D: .; V: TRBV23-1; J: TRBJ1-4; DNA: TGCGCCAGCAGTCCGAGACTGTTTTTT; CDR3: CASSPRLFF
size: .; D: .; V: TRBV20-1; J: TRBJ2-7; DNA: TGCAGTGCGAAATCAAAGTCCGACGAGCAGTACTTC; CDR3: CSAKSKSDEQYF
size: many; D: .; V: TRBV3-1; J: TRBJ1-4; DNA: TGTGCCAGCAGCCGTGGCGGAAGATCTAATGAAAAACTGTTTTTT; CDR3: CASSRGGRSNEKLFF
size: .; D: .; V: TRBV7-2; J: TRBJ2-1; DNA: TGTGCCAGCAGCGGACTTCTGCGAAACAATGAGCAGTTCTTC; CDR3: CASSGLLRNNEQFF
size: few; D: .; V: TRBV7-2; J: TRBJ2-1; DNA: TGTGCCAGCAGCTTATGGGATGAGCAGTTCTTC; CDR3: CASSLWDEQFF
size: many; D: .; V: TRBV5-1; J: TRBJ1-4; DNA: TGCGCCAGCAGCCCCGGGTCTGCAACTAATGAAAAACTGTTTTTT; CDR3: CASSPGSATNEKLFF
size: .; D: .; V: TRBV20-1; J: TRBJ1-1; DNA: TGCAGTGTTAGAGGCTTTTCAGATCAGGGATGGGCGAACACTGAAGCTTTCTTT; CDR3: CSVRGFSDQGWANTEAFF
size: .; D: TRBD2; V: TRBV11-2; J: TRBJ2-1; DNA: TGTGCCAGCAGCTTGCGGGGACTAGCGGGGTCAGAGCAGTTCTTC; CDR3: CASSLRGLAGSEQFF
size: .; D: .; V: TRBV20-1; J: TRBJ2-3; DNA: TGCAGTGCTACGTTGGTCACCACCTCTCCAGATACGCAGTATTTT; CDR3: CSATLVTTSPDTQYF
size: .; D: TRBD2; V: TRBV24-1; J: TRBJ2-1; DNA: TGTGCCACCAGTGCGTGGACTAGCGGGGGGTACAATGAGCAGTTCTTC; CDR3: CATSAWTSGGYNEQFF
size: few; D: .; V: TRBV5-1; J: TRBJ1-4; DNA: TGCGCCAGCAGCTTAGGGGCAAGGGGTGAAAAACTGTTTTTT; CDR3: CASSLGARGEKLFF
size: .; D: .; V: TRBV27; J: TRBJ2-4; DNA: TGTGCCAGCAGTTTGGATGGCTTACTAGCCAAAAACATTCAGTACTTC; CDR3: CASSLDGLLAKNIQYF
size: .; D: TRBD2; V: TRBV4-2; J: TRBJ2-1; DNA: TGTGCCAGCAGCCCGGAGCGGGGGGCCTACAATGAGCAGTTCTTC; CDR3: CASSPERGAYNEQFF
size: few; D: .; V: TRBV29-1; J: TRBJ1-2; DNA: TGCAGCGTTGATTACAGGAACTATGGCTACACCTTC; CDR3: CSVDYRNYGYTF
size: few; D: TRBD1; V: TRBV9; J: TRBJ1-2; DNA: TGTGCCACCTGGGACAGATCGGCCGGCTACACCTTC; CDR3: CATWDRSAGYTF
size: few; D: .; V: TRBV10-1; J: TRBJ2-1; DNA: TGCGCCAGCAGTGATTGGGAACGTGAGCAGTTCTTC; CDR3: CASSDWEREQFF
size: few; D: TRBD1; V: TRBV18; J: TRBJ2-3; DNA: TGTGCCAGCTCACCACAGGGGGCAGGAGATACGCAGTATTTT; CDR3: CASSPQGAGDTQYF
size: .; D: TRBD2; V: TRBV7-2; J: TRBJ2-1; DNA: TGTGCCAGCAGCAACCGGCTAGCGGGGTACAATGAGCAGTTCTTC; CDR3: CASSNRLAGYNEQFF
size: few; D: TRBD2; V: TRBV9; J: TRBJ2-3; DNA: TGTGCCAGCAGCCCTCGGGGGGTAGCGGGGTCAATCACAGATACGCAGTATTTT; CDR3: CASSPRGVAGSITDTQYF
size: .; D: .; V: TRBV20-1; J: TRBJ1-1; DNA: TGCAGTGCTAGAGGCGGTGTTGCGAACACTGAAGCTTTCTTT; CDR3: CSARGGVANTEAFF
size: .; D: .; V: TRBV11-2; J: TRBJ2-1; DNA: TGTGCCAGCAGCTTAGGGGGACCAAACTACAATGAGCAGTTCTTC; CDR3: CASSLGGPNYNEQFF
size: .; D: TRBD1; V: TRBV6-6; J: TRBJ2-2; DNA: TGTGCCAGCAGGTCAGGGGGCCTGGTCGCCGGGGAGCTGTTTTTT; CDR3: CASRSGGLVAGELFF
size: .; D: TRBD1; V: TRBV29-1; J: TRBJ2-4; DNA: TGCAGCGTTGTTCTCCGGGACAGATTAAACATTCAGTACTTC; CDR3: CSVVLRDRLNIQYF
size: .; D: TRBD1; V: TRBV20-1; J: TRBJ1-2; DNA: TGCAGTGCTAGAGAGGGACAGTTTAACTATGGCTACACCTTC; CDR3: CSAREGQFNYGYTF
size: many; D: TRBD1; V: TRBV6-1; J: TRBJ2-1; DNA: TGTGCCAGCAGTGAAGTCGGTGCAGGGGCAGGGGGTGAGCAGTTCTTC; CDR3: CASSEVGAGAGGEQFF
size: .; D: TRBD1; V: TRBV14; J: TRBJ2-3; DNA: TGTGCCAGCAGCCCAAGGACAGGAGCGCAACTGCAGTATTTT; CDR3: CASSPRTGAQLQYF
size: many; D: .; V: TRBV25-1; J: TRBJ1-1; DNA: TGTGCCAGCAGTGATATACAGGACACTGAAGCTTTCTTT; CDR3: CASSDIQDTEAFF
size: .; D: TRBD1; V: TRBV20-1; J: TRBJ1-6; DNA: TGCAGTGCTAGAGGTCCCAGGCAGGGGGAGTTTAATTCACCCCTCCACTTT; CDR3: CSARGPRQGEFNSPLHF
size: few; D: .; V: TRBV7-9; J: TRBJ1-2; DNA: TGTGCCAGCAGCTCGAACGGGGATGGCTACACCTTC; CDR3: CASSSNGDGYTF
size: .; D: .; V: TRBV20-1; J: TRBJ2-5; DNA: TGCAGTGCCCTCCAGGGGACTTGGGAGACCCAGTACTTC; CDR3: CSALQGTWETQYF
size: .; D: TRBD2; V: TRBV5-1; J: TRBJ2-3; DNA: TGCGCCAGCAGCTTACCTAGCGGGGGCTCAGATACGCAGTATTTT; CDR3: CASSLPSGGSDTQYF
size: .; D: .; V: TRBV3-1; J: TRBJ2-3; DNA: TGTGCCAGCAGCCAAGCTCTGGGAAGGTCGGATACGCAGTCTTTT; CDR3: CASSQALGRSDTQSF
size: few; D: .; V: TRBV7-2; J: TRBJ2-1; DNA: TGTGCCAGCAGCTTAGTCCCGCCGGGGGATGAGCAGTTCTTC; CDR3: CASSLVPPGDEQFF
size: .; D: TRBD1; V: TRBV6-2/TRBV6-3; J: TRBJ2-2; DNA: TGTGCCAGCAGTTACTCGGCTAGAAGGGGGCGGACCGGGGAGCTGTTTTTT; CDR3: CASSYSARRGRTGELFF
size: few; D: .; V: TRBV4-1; J: TRBJ2-2; DNA: TGCGCCAGCAGCCAAGATCTCGTCGGCCTAGTAAACACCGGGGAGCTGTTTTTT; CDR3: CASSQDLVGLVNTGELFF
size: .; D: .; V: TRBV20-1; J: TRBJ2-1; DNA: TGCAGTGCTAGAAATCACAGGGCGTATGAGCAGTTCTTC; CDR3: CSARNHRAYEQFF